This T cell receptor (beta chain) was recovered during a study of identical twins. V was pared by 6 bases and J by 5 bases, with 19 bases between. Germline V gene sequence: CDR1 SGHTA, CDR2 FQGNSA. The CDR3 consists of 15 residues. One entry per CDR3 protein, called by TCRdb with MiXCR from the 5' RACE reads. The data contain about 240,000 distinct CDR3 sequences, more than 9% of them seen just once; the ten biggest clones take up more than 8.5%. This sequence originates from a man aged 45-60 years in good health. The chain recombines TRBV7-2 with TRBJ1-2; TRBD1 is a possible D gene (5 bases). The sequencing sample was made of memory T cells sorted from blood. The CDR3 sequence: CASSSRGPSGYGYTF. CDR3 DNA: TGTGCCAGCAGTTCACGGGGTCCCTCAGGGTATGGCTACACCTTC. The full variable domain, rest sourced from reference TRBV7-2 and TRBJ1-2, is GAGVSQSPSNKVTEKGKDVELRCDPISGHTALYWYRQSLGQGLEFLIYFQGNSAPDKSGLPSDRFSAERTGGSVSTLTIQRTQQEDSAVYLCASSSRGPSGYGYTFGSGTRLTVV.